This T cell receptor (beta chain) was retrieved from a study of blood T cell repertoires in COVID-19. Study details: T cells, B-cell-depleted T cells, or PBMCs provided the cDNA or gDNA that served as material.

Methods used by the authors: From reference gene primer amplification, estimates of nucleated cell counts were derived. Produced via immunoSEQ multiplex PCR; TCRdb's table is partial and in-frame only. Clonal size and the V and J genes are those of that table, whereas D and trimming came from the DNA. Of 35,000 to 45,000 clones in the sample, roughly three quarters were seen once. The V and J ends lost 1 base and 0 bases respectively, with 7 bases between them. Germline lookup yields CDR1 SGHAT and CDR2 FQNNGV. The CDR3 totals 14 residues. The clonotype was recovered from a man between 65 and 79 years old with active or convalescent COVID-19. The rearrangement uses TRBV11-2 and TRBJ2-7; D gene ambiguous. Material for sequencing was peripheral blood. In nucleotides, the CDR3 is TGTGCCAGCAGCTTAGGCGATTACTCCTACGAGCAGTACTTC. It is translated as CASSLGDYSYEQYF.